The 24 T cell receptor beta chains presented below share a single source sample, sequenced in a study of beta chain features in type 1 diabetes. The study's findings and limits: TCRB CDR3s were moderately but significantly shorter in Type 1 diabetes patients in all four CD4+ subsets.

cDNA synthesis used the whole RNA isolate, giving expressed TCRB sequences. Assay used: immunoSEQ multiplex PCR; TCRdb lists only in-frame clones, some missing. The sample lists about 230,000 clones, around 15% occurring once. These receptors' targets are unknown. Sequencing was carried out using naive CD4+ T cells from blood. The source of these receptors is a man aged 25 to 45 with type 1 diabetes.

This clone was counted only a few times. V usage is TRBV7-2 and J usage is TRBJ2-4; D possibly uses TRBD1 or TRBD2 (5 bases each). CDR1 and CDR2 (germline): SGHTA, FQGNSA. Trimming stripped 1 base from V and 2 bases from J, with 15 bases between. This CDR3 region has 17 residues. The CDR3 protein is CASSLVFGARTKNIQYF. In DNA form, the CDR3 reads TGTGCCAGCAGCTTAGTGTTCGGGGCTCGGACCAAAAACATTCAGTACTTC.

This clone has only a few counts. V gene TRBV29-1 combines with J gene TRBJ2-7; 8 nucleotides agree with TRBD1. The CDR3 covers 14 residues. Germline V gives CDR1 SQVTM, CDR2 ANQGSEA. The J segment lost 6 bases and the V segment lost 5 bases, leaving 12 bases of the junction unmatched. The CDR3 loop is CSVRGQVERGEQYF. Written as DNA, the CDR3 is TGCAGCGTTAGGGGACAGGTCGAACGGGGCGAGCAGTACTTC.

This clone came up a few times. The chain is built from TRBV15 and TRBJ2-1; 8 bases match TRBD1. This CDR3 has 12 residues. Trimming cost V 8 bases and J 8 bases; bases outside gene matches: 5. Germline loops: CDR1 LNHNV, CDR2 YYDKDF (reference sequence). This chain's CDR3 is CATLTGVDEQFF. The CDR3, as DNA: TGTGCCACCCTGACAGGGGTTGATGAGCAGTTCTTC. Complete variable domain (other parts from reference TRBV15 and TRBJ2-1): DAMVIQNPRYQVTQFGKPVTLSCSQTLNHNVMYWYQQKSSQAPKLLFHYYDKDFNNEADTPDNFQSRRPNTSFCFLDIRSPGLGDTAMYLCATLTGVDEQFFGPGTRLTVL.

V and J are TRBV29-1 and TRBJ2-3; D call uncertain. Per germline, CDR1 SQVTM and CDR2 ANQGSEA. CDR3 length: 14 amino acids. CDR3 DNA: TGCACCGTGGACCGTAGATTAAGCACAGATACGCAGTATTTT. This translates into CTVDRRLSTDTQYF.

In this sample, this clone turned up a few times. The gene calls are TRBV9 and TRBJ2-1, with TRBD2 matching over 9 bases. V was clipped by 3 bases and J by 12 bases; unmatched bases: 10. CDR3 size: 14 residues. CDR1 is SGDLS, CDR2 YYNGEE, per germline. The CDR3 sequence is CASSASTPGLAQFF. The CDR3 DNA reads as TGTGCCAGCAGCGCAAGCACACCGGGACTAGCGCAGTTCTTC.

The chain employs TRBV28 and TRBJ2-1, with a weak D call TRBD1 (6 bases). The V end was cut by 1 base, the J end by 2 bases, with 9 bases between. The germline gives CDR1 MDHEN, CDR2 SYDVKM. The CDR3 sequence is 15 residues long. The CDR3 spells CASSLLGGTYNEQFF. CDR3 nucleotides: TGTGCCAGCAGTTTATTAGGGGGAACCTACAATGAGCAGTTCTTC. Full variable domain (missing parts from reference TRBV28 and TRBJ2-1): DVKVTQSSRYLVKRTGEKVFLECVQDMDHENMFWYRQDPGLGLRLIYFSYDVKMKEKGDIPEGYSVSREKKERFSLILESASTNQTSMYLCASSLLGGTYNEQFFGPGTRLTVL.

This clone appeared a few times. The genes are TRBV29-1 and TRBJ2-5; 8 bases match TRBD2. The CDR3 consists of 13 residues. Germline lookup yields CDR1 SQVTM and CDR2 ANQGSEA. Trimming took 7 bases from V and 5 from J; bases not matched to a gene: 9. In DNA form, the CDR3 reads TGCAGCGCAGGCCCGGGGGGGCAGGAGACCCAGTACTTC. The encoded protein is CSAGPGGQETQYF.

In this sample, this clone turned up a few times. The rearrangement links TRBV30 to TRBJ1-5; D is undetermined. The CDR3 consists of 13 residues. The germline CDR1 and CDR2 sequences are GTSNPN and SVGIG (reference sequence). V was pared by 0 bases and J by 0 bases, with 3 bases between. CDR3 nucleotide sequence: TGTGCCTGGAGTGTACATAGCAATCAGCCCCAGCATTTT. This encodes CAWSVHSNQPQHF. Supplemented by reference TRBV30 and TRBJ1-5, the full variable domain reads SQTIHQWPATLVQPVGSPLSLECTVEGTSNPNLYWYRQAAGRGLQLLFYSVGIGQISSEVPQNLSASRPQDRQFILSSKKLLLSDSGFYLCAWSVHSNQPQHFGDGTRLSIL.

This clone has just a few counts. The chain couples TRBV15 to TRBJ1-4, with D possibly matching TRBD1 (5 bases). Deletions cut 8 bases from V and 3 bases from J, with 10 bases between. This CDR3 has 13 amino acids. Germline CDR1 is LNHNV and CDR2 is YYDKDF (reference sequence). The CDR3: CATQGSANEKLFF. The CDR3, as DNA: TGTGCCACCCAGGGTTCGGCTAATGAAAAACTGTTTTTT.

The chain recombines TRBV28 with TRBJ1-1; the D is unclear. From germline, CDR1 is MDHEN and CDR2 SYDVKM. The V end was cut by 7 bases, the J end by 1 base, with 4 bases between. This CDR3 has 11 amino acids. In nucleotides, the CDR3 is TGTGCCAGCACCACGAACACTGAAGCTTTCTTT. Translated, it gives CASTTNTEAFF.

This chain joins TRBV7-2 and TRBJ2-1; D uncertain. Germline V gene data show CDR1 as SGHTA and CDR2 as FQGNSA. V lost 1 base to trimming and J lost 2 bases, with 9 bases between them. The CDR3 is 15 residues long. CDR3: CASSLEAGAYNEQFF. CDR3 DNA: TGTGCCAGCAGCTTAGAAGCAGGAGCCTACAATGAGCAGTTCTTC. Full variable domain (rest looked up from reference TRBV7-2 and TRBJ2-1): GAGVSQSPSNKVTEKGKDVELRCDPISGHTALYWYRQSLGQGLEFLIYFQGNSAPDKSGLPSDRFSAERTGGSVSTLTIQRTQQEDSAVYLCASSLEAGAYNEQFFGPGTRLTVL.

This clone was recorded a few times. At the DNA level, this CDR3 is encoded by other sequences in the same sample as well. The chain is built from TRBV7-2 and TRBJ2-3; D unresolved. Trimming left V 1 base short and J 0 bases short, with 8 bases between. CDR3 length equals 15 residues. Germline loops: CDR1 SGHTA, CDR2 FQGNSA. The CDR3 DNA follows: TGTGCCAGCAGCTTAGTCGCAACAAGCACAGATACGCAGTATTTT. Translation: CASSLVATSTDTQYF.

This clone came up a few times. The rearrangement links TRBV6-5 to TRBJ2-1; 9 positions match TRBD1. Losses at the gene ends were 6 bases for V and 5 bases for J; bases not matched to a gene: 8. The CDR3 has 15 residues. Germline-derived CDR1 and CDR2 are MNHEY and SVGAGI. CDR3 nucleotides: TGTGCCAGCAGCCGGGACAGGGAGCCTGACAATGAGCAGTTCTTC. Translation: CASSRDREPDNEQFF.

The rearrangement uses TRBV7-9 and TRBJ1-4, with 7 bases matching TRBD1. Per the germline V gene, CDR1 is SEHNR and CDR2 is FQNEAQ (reference sequence). The V gene end was trimmed by 5 bases and the J gene end by 5 bases; junction bases not matched to a gene: 2. This CDR3 region has 13 residues. The CDR3 DNA is TGTGCCAGCAGCCCACAGGGGAATGAAAAACTGTTTTTT. Its protein product is CASSPQGNEKLFF.

This clone has a handful of counts. The rearrangement uses TRBV7-2 and TRBJ2-1, with D possibly matching TRBD2 (5 bases). Germline V gives CDR1 SGHTA, CDR2 FQGNSA. V lost 1 base to trimming and J lost 4 bases, with 11 bases between them. The CDR3 is 15 amino acids. CDR3 in DNA: TGTGCCAGCAGCTTAGGTTCTAGCAAATACAATGAGCAGTTCTTC. Its translation: CASSLGSSKYNEQFF. The full variable domain, with the rest looked up from reference TRBV7-2 and TRBJ2-1, is GAGVSQSPSNKVTEKGKDVELRCDPISGHTALYWYRQSLGQGLEFLIYFQGNSAPDKSGLPSDRFSAERTGGSVSTLTIQRTQQEDSAVYLCASSLGSSKYNEQFFGPGTRLTVL.

This chain's CDR3 is CASSLESSGIHEQFF. The DNA of the CDR3 is TGTGCCAGCAGCTTAGAGTCTAGCGGGATCCATGAGCAGTTCTTC. The V gene is TRBV7-2, the J gene TRBJ2-1, with TRBD2 matching 9 bases. Unmatched junction bases numbered 6, after V lost 1 base and J lost 8 bases. The germline V gene encodes CDR1 SGHTA and CDR2 FQGNSA. CDR3 length equals 15 residues.

This clone showed up just a few times. The rearrangement links TRBV5-4 to TRBJ2-6; a possible D gene is TRBD2 (6 bases). V lost 4 bases and J lost 0, with 11 bases in between. The CDR3 is 16 residues long. The germline CDR1 and CDR2 sequences are SGHNT and YYREEE (reference sequence). The CDR3: CASSLGGNSGANVLTF. The CDR3 region has the DNA TGTGCCAGCAGCCTGGGCGGGAACTCTGGGGCCAACGTCCTGACTTTC.

The J gene is TRBJ2-7, the V gene TRBV29-1, with D tentatively TRBD1 (5 bases). Germline lookup yields CDR1 SQVTM and CDR2 ANQGSEA. Trimming took 3 bases from V and 1 from J, leaving 7 bases between them. The CDR3 is 12 residues long. CDR3 nucleotides: TGCAGCGTTGAGGCAGGGTCCTACGAGCAGTACTTC. This translates into CSVEAGSYEQYF.

This sequence joins TRBV4-1 and TRBJ2-1, with D maybe TRBD2 (5 bases). The CDR3 runs 18 residues. Trimming cost V 0 bases and J 5 bases, with 20 bases left between them. Germline loops: CDR1 MGHRA, CDR2 YSYEKL. CDR3 residues: CASSQDWASKPSNNEQFF. The CDR3, as DNA: TGCGCCAGCAGCCAAGATTGGGCTAGCAAACCCAGTAACAATGAGCAGTTCTTC.

This clone was found a few times. The chain uses TRBV7-9 and TRBJ2-6, with no clear D. V lost 2 bases to trimming and J lost 0 bases, with 8 bases between them. Germline V gene sequence: CDR1 SEHNR, CDR2 FQNEAQ (reference sequence). There are 16 residues in the CDR3. The CDR3: CASSLRQASGANVLTF. The CDR3 bases are TGTGCCAGCAGCTTACGGCAGGCCTCTGGGGCCAACGTCCTGACTTTC. Filled out from reference TRBV7-9 and TRBJ2-6, the complete variable domain reads DTGVSQNPRHKITKRGQNVTFRCDPISEHNRLYWYRQTLGQGPEFLTYFQNEAQLEKSRLLSDRFSAERPKGSFSTLEIQRTEQGDSAMYLCASSLRQASGANVLTFGAGSRLTVL.

The chain links TRBV5-1 to TRBJ2-5; D is tentatively TRBD1 or TRBD2 (5 bases each). V gave up 5 bases and J gave up 4 bases, with 12 bases separating them. Germline CDR1 is SGHRS and CDR2 is YFSETQ. The length of the CDR3 is 13 residues. The CDR3 loop is CASRPGTGETQYF. CDR3 nucleotide sequence: TGCGCCAGCAGGCCCGGGACCGGAGAGACCCAGTACTTC.

This clone was counted between two and nine times. This chain uses TRBV25-1 with TRBJ1-1, with D perhaps TRBD1 (6 bases). Trimming cost V 4 bases and J 3 bases, with 9 bases left between them. The CDR3 runs 13 residues. The germline V gene encodes CDR1 MGHDK and CDR2 SYGVNS. This chain's CDR3 is CASSVQGHTEAFF. The CDR3 coding sequence is TGTGCCAGCAGTGTACAGGGTCACACTGAAGCTTTCTTT.

The chain carries TRBV6-5 and TRBJ2-5; D is undetermined. Between the trimmed V and J ends, which lost 6 bases and 2 bases, there was a span of 4 bases. CDR3 size: 11 residues. Per the germline V gene, CDR1 is MNHEY and CDR2 is SVGAGI. CDR3 nucleotide sequence: TGTGCCAGCAGGACTCAAGAGACCCAGTACTTC. Amino acids: CASRTQETQYF.

V usage is TRBV7-6 and J usage is TRBJ2-4; D gene ambiguous. Trimming took 2 bases from V and 1 from J, leaving 15 bases between them. The germline V gene encodes CDR1 SGHVS and CDR2 FNYEAQ. The CDR3 is made up of 17 amino acids. CDR3 DNA sequence: TGTGCCAGCAGCTTAAGTGGGCAACGTTCTGCCAAAAACATTCAGTACTTC. Its protein is CASSLSGQRSAKNIQYF.